This T cell receptor (beta chain) was documented in a study of technical replicates of blood from a few donors. V was cut by 1 base and J by 1 base, with 10 bases left in between. CDR1 SGHRS and CDR2 YFSETQ come from the germline V gene. This CDR3 is built from 15 residues. Measured with immunoSEQ multiplex PCR; TCRdb has only the in-frame clones, and not every one. The sample lists more than 90,000 clones; about 95% were seen once. This chain joins TRBV5-1 and TRBJ2-3, with TRBD2 as a possible D gene (6 bases). Material: T cells isolated from PBMCs. The TCR originated in a human donor in good health. As DNA, the CDR3 is TGCGCCAGCAGCTTGTTCGCTAGCGGCACAGATACGCAGTATTTT. It is translated as CASSLFASGTDTQYF.